This TCR beta chain derives from a study of brain T cells in children with intractable seizures. The study's findings and limits: Only CDR3 sequence similarity suggested viral specificity, without known HCMV serostatus. Pre-surgery blood may have been undersampled, hiding some clones.

The CDR3 loop spans 16 amino acids. Trimming stripped 0 bases from V and 7 bases from J, with 13 bases between. Germline V gene lookup returns CDR1 LNHDA and CDR2 SQIVND (reference sequence). Sequenced by immunoSEQ multiplex PCR; TCRdb stores in-frame clones only, minus some. This table has roughly 64,000 clones, 90% to 96% appearing once. A word on this clone: The target antigen is unknown.

At least one anti-epileptic drug was given before surgery. The chain carries TRBV19 and TRBJ1-6; D possibly corresponds to TRBD1 (5 bases). This TCR was recovered from a boy less than two years old with focal cortical dysplasia and intractable seizures. This sample comprised peripheral blood, obtained at surgery. The CDR3 loop is CASSIDLWTLNSPLHF. The DNA for the CDR3 is TGTGCCAGTAGTATAGATCTATGGACACTAAATTCACCCCTCCACTTT.